The entry below gives a single T cell receptor (beta chain) sequence along with its context. PCR used 60 Vbeta primers and 13 Jbeta primers. Generated by immunoSEQ multiplex PCR, the TCRdb table keeps only in-frame clones and is missing some. This sample has about 120,000 clones; approximately 80% occur once, and the top ten carry 7.5% to 10%. The V segment lost 3 bases and the J segment 6 bases; nucleotides outside the gene matches: 4. The CDR3 consists of 13 residues. Germline assignment: CDR1 SGHRS and CDR2 YFSETQ. The entry originates in a study of cytomegalovirus exposure and HLA in healthy donors.

The chain carries TRBV5-1 and TRBJ2-7; 9 bases map to TRBD1. The sequence came from a female donor in good health and CMV-seropositive. The specimen was PBMCs. DNA for the CDR3: TGCGCCAGCAGCTGGGGACAGGGTACCGAGCAGTACTTC. Its protein is CASSWGQGTEQYF.